These 3 T cell receptor beta chains originate from one sample sequenced in a study of vaccination and CD4 T cells after COVID-19. Their antigens remain unidentified. Time point meaning: late sampling 161 to 241 days after vaccination in three convalescent patients. Stated treatment: roughly ten-day PBMC culture with coronavirus spike peptide pools or control peptides (ViraFEST assay). The Oncomine TCR Beta short-read assay generated sequence data from the DNA of cultured CD4+ T cells. A single record per CDR3 protein comes from TCRdb applying MiXCR to the PCR reads. The sample has approximately 22,000 distinct CDR3 sequences; around a third are singletons. Sequences were derived from CD4+ T cells from blood, cultured in vitro, sampled about 7 months after SARS-CoV-2 vaccination. The receptor source for this set is a human donor who had recovered from COVID-19.

As for this clonotype: Its ends do not fully match the called genes, so a read error is possible. The chain carries TRBV20-1 and TRBJ1-6; D is possibly TRBD1 (5 bases). Germline V CDR1 and CDR2: DFQATT, SNEGSKA (reference sequence). There are 11 residues in the CDR3. The CDR3 loop is CSASVFRDVYF. The CDR3 nucleotides are TGCAGTGCTAGTGTCTTCCGGGACGTATACTTT.

The V call is TRBV15, the J call TRBJ2-7; 7 bases align to TRBD2. This CDR3 comprises 14 residues. The V gene end was trimmed by 1 base and the J gene end by 5 bases; junction bases not matched to a gene: 5. Germline CDR1 and CDR2: LNHNV and YYDKDF (reference sequence). The CDR3 protein is CATSRALTSDEQYF. CDR3 DNA: TGTGCCACCAGCAGAGCCCTAACTAGCGACGAGCAGTACTTC.

The rearrangement uses TRBV10-3 and TRBJ2-5; 9 bases align to TRBD2. CDR3 length: 15 amino acids. Trimming at V came to 6 bases and at J to 0 bases, leaving 5 bases not matched to a gene. Per the germline V gene, CDR1 is ENHRY and CDR2 is SYGVKD. In DNA form, the CDR3 reads TGTGCCATCAGAGACCTAGCGGGAAACCAAGAGACCCAGTACTTC. Amino acids: CAIRDLAGNQETQYF.